What follows is one T cell receptor beta chain and its context. Its antigen is not known. Each PCR contained spiked synthetic TR CDR3 controls spanning every V-J pairing. Libraries were prepared by immunoSEQ multiplex PCR; TCRdb keeps only in-frame clonotypes and omits some of them. The repertoire holds 25,000 to 35,000 clones, over 85% seen once, with 1.5% in the top ten. Per germline, CDR1 KGHSH and CDR2 LQKENI. The CDR3 length is 15 residues. Trimming removed 0 bases at V and 0 bases at J, with 5 bases between. Regarding time point: five to six months of natalizumab therapy. This entry is derived from a study of multiple sclerosis patients with progressive multifocal leukoencephalopathy. Points from the study as a whole: TRBV and TRBJ usage showed no common pattern when PML developed. PML-onset expanded TRB clones were detectable before and during natalizumab therapy. Most PML patients had lower entropy, suggesting less diverse TRB repertoires.

The sequencing used PBMCs, collected from a patient treated with natalizumab. The V gene is TRBV18, the J gene TRBJ2-2; no clear D gene. This TCR came from a human donor with multiple sclerosis. The CDR3 DNA reads as TGTGCCAGCTCACCACCTGGTGCGAACACCGGGGAGCTGTTTTTT. Translated: CASSPPGANTGELFF.